This TCR beta chain was sequenced during a study of early T cells in non-severe SARS-CoV-2 infection. TCRdb re-called the 5' RACE reads through MiXCR, storing one row per CDR3 protein. The sample holds just over 95,000 distinct CDR3 sequences; approximately 9.9% are singletons and the top ten take 5.1%. The CDR3 loop spans 12 amino acids. Germline V gives CDR1 MDHEN, CDR2 SYDVKM. Trimming cost V 4 bases and J 0 bases, with 4 bases left between them. Sequenced material: whole blood. V and J are TRBV28 and TRBJ2-7, with unresolved D. This TCR was recovered from an adult who was a healthcare worker with PCR-confirmed SARS-CoV-2 infection or an uninfected control (not recorded which). The CDR3 loop reads CASSSNSYEQYF. CDR3 sequence (DNA): TGTGCCAGCAGTTCGAACTCCTACGAGCAGTACTTC.